These 11 T cell receptor beta chains came from one sample sequenced in a study of neurological immune-mediated disorders. One entry per CDR3 protein results from TCRdb running MiXCR on the 5' RACE reads. The table lists 65,000 to 85,000 distinct CDR3 sequences, 5.8% of them singletons. Specified time point: longitudinal time-point 2. Specimen: PBMCs. Receptor source: a woman aged 55-70 years with multiple sclerosis.

The chain combines TRBV5-1 with TRBJ1-1, with D possibly matching TRBD1 (5 bases). The germline gives CDR1 SGHRS, CDR2 YFSETQ. The CDR3 runs 15 residues. The germline V and J ends were trimmed by 6 bases and 7 bases, with 22 bases remaining between them. The CDR3 sequence: CASNWLLGGRDEAFF. The CDR3 region has the DNA TGCGCCAGCAACTGGCTGCTCGGGGGTAGGGATGAAGCTTTCTTT.

This clonotype has just one count. This chain connects TRBV7-8 to TRBJ2-7; a possible D gene is TRBD2 (6 bases). The CDR3 contains 13 residues. Trimming cost V 4 bases and J 6 bases, with 13 bases left between them. Germline assignment: CDR1 SGHVS and CDR2 FQNEAQ. The chain's CDR3 is CASSWGERGEQYF. CDR3 DNA sequence: TGTGCCAGCAGCTGGGGGGAACGGGGCGAGCAGTACTTC.

This clonotype appeared many times. The chain is built from TRBV5-8 and TRBJ1-1; D not resolved. This CDR3 has 13 amino acids. V was trimmed by 4 bases and J by 1 base, leaving 8 bases between them. Germline V lookup: CDR1 SGHTS, CDR2 YDEGEE. Here the CDR3 DNA reads TGTGCCAGCAGCCGAGACACGAACACTGAAGCTTTCTTT. Protein product: CASSRDTNTEAFF.

This clonotype occurred many times. J is TRBJ1-5 and V is TRBV5-1; D remains unclear. CDR3 length: 13 residues. The germline CDR1 and CDR2 sequences are SGHRS and YFSETQ. V shed 0 bases and J shed 5 bases, with 6 bases lying between them. CDR3 coding DNA: TGCGCCAGCAGCTTGGACAGCCATCAGCCCCAGCATTTT. Protein: CASSLDSHQPQHF.

This clonotype was detected a few times. V is TRBV2 and J is TRBJ2-3; 7 bases line up with TRBD2. Germline CDR1 and CDR2: SNHLY and FYNNEI. The CDR3 is 15 amino acids. With 7 bases clipped from V and 4 bases from J, the junction kept 11 bases outside the gene matches. The CDR3 sequence: CASTQGGGGADTQYF. The CDR3 DNA sequence: TGTGCCAGCACCCAGGGCGGGGGTGGTGCAGATACGCAGTATTTT.

At least ten counts were recorded for this clonotype. J is TRBJ1-6 and V is TRBV25-1; D possibly corresponds to TRBD1 (6 bases). Germline V gene lookup returns CDR1 MGHDK and CDR2 SYGVNS. The CDR3 loop spans 14 amino acids. V lost 7 bases and J 7 bases, leaving 14 bases between the germline ends. DNA for the CDR3: TGTGCCAGCACCCGGGGGGCGGTCAATTCACCCCTCCACTTT. This sequence encodes CASTRGAVNSPLHF.

Comments on this clonotype: Since a much larger clone is just one base distant, this may be a read error. The CDR3 protein is CVSETGGGKYEQYF. The DNA of the CDR3 is TGTGTCAGCGAAACAGGGGGCGGAAAATACGAGCAGTACTTC. This chain connects TRBV6-6 to TRBJ2-7; 9 bases are shared with TRBD1. Germline CDR1 and CDR2: MNHNY and SVGAGI (reference sequence). The CDR3 covers 14 residues.

This clonotype was seen many times. This chain uses TRBV5-1 with TRBJ2-7, with TRBD2 matching 13 bases. Germline V gene lookup returns CDR1 SGHRS and CDR2 YFSETQ. The CDR3 totals 15 residues. Trimming took 3 bases from V and 2 from J; bases not matched to a gene: 2. DNA of the CDR3: TGCGCCAGCAGCTGGGGGACTAGCGGGACCTACGAGCAGTACTTC. It is translated as CASSWGTSGTYEQYF.

This clonotype has just a few counts. A much larger clone differs by one base, so this may be a read error. The chain is built from TRBV7-8 and TRBJ1-4, with unresolved D. Germline CDR1 SGHVS, CDR2 FQNEAQ. The CDR3 has 15 amino acids. CDR3 protein: CVSSPLGIIGEKLFF. CDR3 DNA: TGTGTCAGCAGCCCCCTTGGCATAATAGGCGAAAAACTGTTTTTT.

This clonotype was detected ten times or more. V is TRBV28 and J is TRBJ1-1; D may be TRBD1 (6 bases). The CDR3 runs to 11 residues. Trimming stripped 11 bases from V and 6 bases from J, with 13 bases between. Germline V lookup: CDR1 MDHEN, CDR2 SYDVKM. Written as DNA, the CDR3 is TGTGCCTCCAGGGGAAGGCCTGAAGCTTTCTTT. This encodes CASRGRPEAFF.

This clonotype was recorded many times. V usage is TRBV30 and J usage is TRBJ1-2; D remains ambiguous. The length of the CDR3 is 13 residues. Trimming stripped 0 bases from V and 2 bases from J, with 7 bases between. The germline V gene encodes CDR1 GTSNPN and CDR2 SVGIG (reference sequence). The CDR3 DNA sequence: TGTGCCTGGAGTGTATCCCTAAACTATGGCTACACCTTC. This codes for CAWSVSLNYGYTF.